This T cell receptor beta chain was retrieved from a study of T cell responses to AZD1222 COVID-19 vaccine. As regards this clone: What it recognizes is unknown.

Study-level findings and limits: Spike-specific TCR breadth and depth grew following two AZD1222 doses. White British people made up most donors, females outnumbered males, and clonal diversity was possibly underestimated. At baseline, seropositivity was found in only 5 to 7 AZD1222 recipients.

The method was immunoSEQ multiplex PCR; TCRdb's version includes in-frame clones alone and lacks a portion of them. The table has some 170,000 clones, just under 95% seen once; the top ten hold under 1.1%. This CDR3 has 15 amino acids. Trimming shortened V by 5 bases and J by 2 bases, and 17 bases separated the two germline ends. The germline gives CDR1 SGHRS, CDR2 YFSETQ. The sample was peripheral blood, taken 28 days after the second dose of the MenACWY control vaccine. This clonotype originated in an adult who received the MenACWY meningococcal vaccine as a control. The chain joins TRBV5-1 to TRBJ2-7; D might be TRBD1 or TRBD2, each matching 5 bases. The DNA of the CDR3 is TGCGCCAGCAGATTGATCCCGGGGCAGGCCTACGAGCAGTACTTC. Its protein is CASRLIPGQAYEQYF.